The rows below give T cell receptor beta chains drawn from one sample of a study of CD4 T cells in relation to SARS-CoV-2 and coronaviruses. Data came from immunoSEQ multiplex PCR; TCRdb stores just in-frame clones and leaves some out. The sample has around 24,000 clones, approximately 76% seen once; the top ten hold around 11%. Antigen specificity for these receptors is unknown. The material sequenced was CD4+ T cells from PBMCs, cultured in vitro. The receptors come from a human donor in good health. CDR3s include the opening cysteine and the closing phenylalanine or tryptophan. The order of the fields is V gene, clone size, D gene, J gene, CDR3 protein, CDR3 DNA. The D gene is left open where the match is weak. For some rows the clone size is stated as once, few or many, or as a class when expanded; others skip it.

V gene: TRBV5-4; clone size: few; D gene: -; J gene: TRBJ2-3; CDR3 protein: CASSFRGGRIDTQYF; CDR3 DNA: TGTGCCAGCAGCTTTAGGGGGGGCCGGATAGATACGCAGTATTTT
V gene: TRBV27; clone size: -; D gene: TRBD2; J gene: TRBJ2-3; CDR3 protein: CASSASGGRDTQYF; CDR3 DNA: TGTGCCAGCAGTGCATCGGGGGGGAGGGATACGCAGTATTTT
V gene: TRBV7-9; clone size: once; D gene: TRBD2; J gene: TRBJ2-1; CDR3 protein: CASTTRRALAGGHYNEQFF; CDR3 DNA: TGTGCCAGCACCACCCGACGAGCGCTAGCGGGAGGGCACTACAATGAGCAGTTCTTC
V gene: TRBV19; clone size: -; D gene: TRBD2; J gene: TRBJ2-2; CDR3 protein: CASSIQRERSGELFF; CDR3 DNA: TGTGCCAGTAGTATTCAGCGGGAGAGGTCGGGGGAGCTGTTTTTT
V gene: TRBV10-3; clone size: few; D gene: TRBD1; J gene: TRBJ2-3; CDR3 protein: CAAQDRVRTDTQYF; CDR3 DNA: TGTGCCGCGCAGGACAGGGTTCGCACAGATACGCAGTATTTT
V gene: TRBV7-8; clone size: -; D gene: -; J gene: TRBJ1-6; CDR3 protein: CASSLGSAYNSPLHF; CDR3 DNA: TGTGCCAGCAGCTTAGGGTCTGCCTATAATTCACCCCTCCACTTT
V gene: TRBV6-5; clone size: -; D gene: -; J gene: TRBJ1-2; CDR3 protein: CASTRDKYGYTF; CDR3 DNA: TGTGCCAGCACCCGGGACAAATATGGCTACACCTTC
V gene: TRBV2; clone size: -; D gene: TRBD1; J gene: TRBJ2-3; CDR3 protein: CASRGQTVDSQYF; CDR3 DNA: TGTGCCAGCAGGGGACAGACAGTAGATTCGCAGTATTTT
V gene: TRBV2; clone size: -; D gene: TRBD1; J gene: TRBJ1-4; CDR3 protein: CASSASGTGDEKLFF; CDR3 DNA: TGTGCCAGCAGTGCCTCCGGGACAGGGGATGAAAAACTGTTTTTT
V gene: TRBV28; clone size: few; D gene: TRBD1; J gene: TRBJ2-1; CDR3 protein: CASRLDRGGVKQFF; CDR3 DNA: TGTGCCAGCAGGCTCGACAGGGGCGGCGTGAAGCAGTTCTTC
V gene: TRBV24-1; clone size: -; D gene: -; J gene: TRBJ2-2; CDR3 protein: CATSSSRGPTGELFF; CDR3 DNA: TGTGCCACCAGTTCGAGTAGAGGCCCCACCGGGGAGCTGTTTTTT
V gene: TRBV5-6; clone size: -; D gene: -; J gene: TRBJ1-5; CDR3 protein: CASTAGFSNQPQHF; CDR3 DNA: TGTGCCAGCACCGCAGGATTTAGCAATCAGCCCCAGCATTTT
V gene: TRBV6-6; clone size: -; D gene: -; J gene: TRBJ2-7; CDR3 protein: CASRAEPNSYEQYF; CDR3 DNA: TGTGCCAGCAGGGCAGAGCCTAACTCCTACGAGCAGTACTTC
V gene: TRBV19; clone size: few; D gene: -; J gene: TRBJ2-7; CDR3 protein: CASSRGPGREQYF; CDR3 DNA: TGTGCCAGTAGTAGAGGCCCGGGAAGGGAGCAGTACTTC
V gene: TRBV24-1; clone size: -; D gene: -; J gene: TRBJ2-7; CDR3 protein: CATSDLVQHQYEQYF; CDR3 DNA: TGTGCCACCAGTGATTTGGTACAGCACCAATACGAGCAGTACTTC
V gene: TRBV20-1; clone size: -; D gene: -; J gene: TRBJ2-7; CDR3 protein: CSASGGQAGEQYF; CDR3 DNA: TGCAGTGCTAGTGGCGGTCAGGCGGGAGAGCAGTACTTC
V gene: TRBV11-3; clone size: once; D gene: -; J gene: TRBJ2-7; CDR3 protein: CASSLENRRYEQYF; CDR3 DNA: TGTGCCAGCAGCTTAGAAAACAGAAGATACGAGCAGTACTTC
V gene: TRBV6-5; clone size: -; D gene: -; J gene: TRBJ2-7; CDR3 protein: CASSYPGLSEQYF; CDR3 DNA: TGTGCCAGCAGTTACCCGGGACTTTCTGAGCAGTACTTC
V gene: TRBV5-5; clone size: -; D gene: TRBD2; J gene: TRBJ2-2; CDR3 protein: CASSLGLAGYSPGELFF; CDR3 DNA: TGTGCCAGCAGCTTGGGGCTAGCGGGATACTCACCCGGGGAGCTGTTTTTT
V gene: TRBV14; clone size: -; D gene: TRBD1; J gene: TRBJ2-1; CDR3 protein: CASSQEWGQGETFYNEQFF; CDR3 DNA: TGTGCCAGCAGCCAAGAGTGGGGGCAGGGGGAAACCTTTTACAATGAGCAGTTCTTC
V gene: TRBV11-2; clone size: -; D gene: TRBD2; J gene: TRBJ2-3; CDR3 protein: CASSSLAGSTDTQYF; CDR3 DNA: TGTGCCAGCAGTTCATTAGCGGGAAGCACAGATACGCAGTATTTT
V gene: TRBV27; clone size: -; D gene: -; J gene: TRBJ1-2; CDR3 protein: CASSSPGGGRGYTF; CDR3 DNA: TGTGCCAGCAGCTCCCCGGGAGGGGGAAGGGGCTACACCTTC
V gene: TRBV9; clone size: -; D gene: -; J gene: TRBJ2-2; CDR3 protein: CASSVAAESTGELFF; CDR3 DNA: TGTGCCAGCAGCGTAGCCGCTGAGAGTACCGGGGAGCTGTTTTTT
V gene: TRBV7-3; clone size: -; D gene: -; J gene: TRBJ1-6; CDR3 protein: CASSLTRSSDSPLHF; CDR3 DNA: TGTGCCAGCAGCTTAACGAGGAGTTCTGATTCACCCCTCCACTTT
V gene: TRBV29-1; clone size: -; D gene: TRBD1; J gene: TRBJ1-1; CDR3 protein: CSVVIGTGEPEAFF; CDR3 DNA: TGCAGCGTTGTTATAGGGACAGGAGAACCTGAAGCTTTCTTT
V gene: TRBV28; clone size: once; D gene: -; J gene: TRBJ1-6; CDR3 protein: CASSLGGARIRLHF; CDR3 DNA: TGTGCCAGCAGTCTGGGGGGCGCTCGGATACGCCTCCACTTT
V gene: TRBV30; clone size: -; D gene: -; J gene: TRBJ2-5; CDR3 protein: CAWSVRSQETQYF; CDR3 DNA: TGTGCCTGGAGTGTACGAAGTCAAGAGACCCAGTACTTC
V gene: TRBV3-1/TRBV3-2; clone size: -; D gene: -; J gene: TRBJ2-3; CDR3 protein: CASSQDRVGTDTQYF; CDR3 DNA: TGTGCCAGCAGCCAAGATCGTGTGGGTACGGATACGCAGTATTTT
V gene: TRBV24-1; clone size: once; D gene: TRBD1; J gene: TRBJ2-5; CDR3 protein: CATRGRTGGDETQYF; CDR3 DNA: TGTGCCACCAGAGGTCGGACAGGGGGGGACGAGACCCAGTACTTC
V gene: TRBV5-1; clone size: -; D gene: -; J gene: TRBJ1-2; CDR3 protein: CASSLSQASYGYTF; CDR3 DNA: TGCGCCAGCAGCTTGAGTCAGGCATCCTATGGCTACACCTTC
V gene: TRBV6-5; clone size: once; D gene: -; J gene: TRBJ2-7; CDR3 protein: CASRWGDEQYF; CDR3 DNA: TGTGCCAGCCGGTGGGGGGACGAGCAGTACTTC
V gene: TRBV7-3; clone size: -; D gene: TRBD2; J gene: TRBJ2-1; CDR3 protein: CASSYSHTSGQFF; CDR3 DNA: TGTGCCAGCAGCTACTCCCACACTAGCGGGCAGTTCTTC
V gene: TRBV3-1/TRBV3-2; clone size: once; D gene: -; J gene: TRBJ2-1; CDR3 protein: CASSQRDNEQFF; CDR3 DNA: TGTGCCAGCAGCCAGCGCGACAATGAGCAGTTCTTC
V gene: TRBV20-1; clone size: -; D gene: -; J gene: TRBJ1-1; CDR3 protein: CSASPADQMNTEAFF; CDR3 DNA: TGCAGTGCTAGTCCGGCAGATCAAATGAACACTGAAGCTTTCTTT
V gene: TRBV5-6; clone size: -; D gene: TRBD1; J gene: TRBJ2-3; CDR3 protein: CASSLSGGQLTDTQYF; CDR3 DNA: TGTGCCAGCAGCTTGTCTGGGGGACAGTTGACAGATACGCAGTATTTT
V gene: TRBV6-1; clone size: once; D gene: -; J gene: TRBJ2-2; CDR3 protein: CASSERPATGELFF; CDR3 DNA: TGTGCCAGCAGTGAACGTCCGGCCACCGGGGAGCTGTTTTTT
V gene: TRBV5-1; clone size: -; D gene: -; J gene: TRBJ1-1; CDR3 protein: CASSLVKSGRMNTEAFF; CDR3 DNA: TGCGCCAGCAGCTTGGTAAAGTCGGGGCGGATGAACACTGAAGCTTTCTTT
V gene: TRBV6-5; clone size: -; D gene: -; J gene: TRBJ2-2; CDR3 protein: CASVSPPNTGELFF; CDR3 DNA: TGTGCCAGCGTATCACCCCCGAACACCGGGGAGCTGTTTTTT
V gene: TRBV29-1; clone size: once; D gene: TRBD2; J gene: TRBJ2-3; CDR3 protein: CSVEDWTSGRGTDTQYF; CDR3 DNA: TGCAGCGTTGAAGACTGGACTAGCGGGAGAGGCACAGATACGCAGTATTTT
V gene: TRBV18; clone size: -; D gene: -; J gene: TRBJ2-7; CDR3 protein: CASSQGTGLNSYEQYF; CDR3 DNA: TGTGCCAGCTCACAAGGGACCGGGTTAAACTCCTACGAGCAGTACTTC
V gene: TRBV2; clone size: -; D gene: -; J gene: TRBJ2-7; CDR3 protein: CASSEEGGKQYF; CDR3 DNA: TGTGCCAGCAGTGAGGAAGGTGGCAAGCAGTACTTC
V gene: TRBV19; clone size: once; D gene: -; J gene: TRBJ2-3; CDR3 protein: CASRPGAGDTQYF; CDR3 DNA: TGTGCCAGTAGACCGGGGGCGGGGGATACGCAGTATTTT
V gene: TRBV10-3; clone size: -; D gene: TRBD2; J gene: TRBJ2-5; CDR3 protein: CAISVTSGRALAETQYF; CDR3 DNA: TGTGCCATCAGTGTAACTAGCGGGAGGGCCCTCGCAGAGACCCAGTACTTC
V gene: TRBV24-1; clone size: -; D gene: TRBD2; J gene: TRBJ2-1; CDR3 protein: CATSRSPGTSGTTTSYNEQFF; CDR3 DNA: TGTGCCACCAGTAGAAGTCCCGGGACTAGCGGGACGACCACCTCCTACAATGAGCAGTTCTTC
V gene: TRBV3-1/TRBV3-2; clone size: few; D gene: -; J gene: TRBJ2-1; CDR3 protein: CASSYKQGYYNEQFF; CDR3 DNA: TGTGCCAGCAGCTACAAACAGGGTTACTACAATGAGCAGTTCTTC
V gene: TRBV2; clone size: once; D gene: -; J gene: TRBJ2-2; CDR3 protein: CASSVTLNTGELFF; CDR3 DNA: TGTGCCAGCAGTGTTACCCTTAACACCGGGGAGCTGTTTTTT
V gene: TRBV10-3; clone size: -; D gene: -; J gene: TRBJ1-2; CDR3 protein: CAISEEAPVSGYTF; CDR3 DNA: TGTGCCATCAGTGAGGAGGCCCCTGTAAGTGGCTACACCTTC
V gene: TRBV2; clone size: once; D gene: TRBD1; J gene: TRBJ2-7; CDR3 protein: CASGGQGTYEQYF; CDR3 DNA: TGTGCCAGCGGGGGACAGGGTACCTACGAGCAGTACTTC
V gene: TRBV5-1; clone size: -; D gene: -; J gene: TRBJ1-6; CDR3 protein: CASSLGHQNSPLHF; CDR3 DNA: TGCGCCAGCAGCTTGGGGCATCAGAATTCACCCCTCCACTTT
V gene: TRBV3-1/TRBV3-2; clone size: -; D gene: -; J gene: TRBJ2-2; CDR3 protein: CASTTMARPGELFF; CDR3 DNA: TGTGCCAGCACTACCATGGCGCGGCCCGGGGAGCTGTTTTTT
V gene: TRBV12-3/TRBV12-4; clone size: -; D gene: -; J gene: TRBJ1-1; CDR3 protein: CASSFEGTEAFF; CDR3 DNA: TGTGCCAGCAGTTTCGAGGGGACTGAAGCTTTCTTT
V gene: TRBV4-1; clone size: -; D gene: -; J gene: TRBJ1-2; CDR3 protein: CASSQEEEGYYGYTF; CDR3 DNA: TGCGCCAGCAGCCAAGAGGAAGAGGGGTACTATGGCTACACCTTC